This T cell receptor beta chain was documented in a study of T cells in Graves' hyperthyroidism and ophthalmopathy. Study-level results: Most clonotypes that expanded in the thyroid above 0.001 also showed up in blood. Model output signaled ophthalmopathy a median roughly 6 months ahead of onset.

Under 3 months was the duration of disease in ophthalmopathy patients, who also had a Clinical Activity Score of at least 3 and a NOSPECS grade of at least 4. This clonotype was observed many times. Antigen specificity is unknown. Germline V gene lookup returns CDR1 MNHEY and CDR2 SMNVEV (reference sequence). This CDR3 is 18 amino acids long. Trimming cost V 5 bases and J 8 bases, with 28 bases left between them. From RNA transcripts, TCR beta CDR3 regions were amplified. An initial round of RT-PCR targeting the TCR CDR3 relied on the HTBI primer set. TCRdb re-called the multiplex PCR reads through MiXCR, storing one row per CDR3 protein. The data contain 500,000 to 600,000 distinct CDR3 sequences, 20% of them singletons.

Sequencing was performed on blood. The clonotype originates from a man aged 35 to 55 with Graves' ophthalmopathy. The gene calls are TRBV27 and TRBJ2-1, with D perhaps assigned TRBD1 or TRBD2 (6 bases each). Written as DNA, the CDR3 is TGTGCCAGCAGTACCACAACCGCACAGGGTGGGGTAGCGGATGAGCAGTTCTTC. Translated: CASSTTTAQGGVADEQFF.